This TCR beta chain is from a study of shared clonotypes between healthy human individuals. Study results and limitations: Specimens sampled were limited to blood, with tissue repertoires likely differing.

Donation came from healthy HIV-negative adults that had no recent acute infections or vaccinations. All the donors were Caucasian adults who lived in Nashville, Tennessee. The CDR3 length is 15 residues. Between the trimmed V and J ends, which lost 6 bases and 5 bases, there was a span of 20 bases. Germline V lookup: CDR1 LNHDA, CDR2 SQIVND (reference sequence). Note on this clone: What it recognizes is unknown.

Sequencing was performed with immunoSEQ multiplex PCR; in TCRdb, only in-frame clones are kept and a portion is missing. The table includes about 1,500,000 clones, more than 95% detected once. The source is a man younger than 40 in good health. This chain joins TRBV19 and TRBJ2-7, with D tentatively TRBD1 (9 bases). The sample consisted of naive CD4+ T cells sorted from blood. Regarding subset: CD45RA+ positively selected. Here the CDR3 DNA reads TGTGCCAGTAGCCCGGGGGGGACAGGGTCCCACGAGCAGTACTTC. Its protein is CASSPGGTGSHEQYF.